This is a list of T cell receptor beta chains from one sample in a study of CD8+ T cells in alopecia areata. Repertoires were generated with immunoSEQ multiplex PCR, while TCRdb's copy carries only in-frame clones and drops some. The sample yields about 150,000 clones, about 50% seen once. The specimen was CD8+ T cells sorted from blood, collected at week 0. These receptors all come from a human donor with alopecia areata. Each CDR3 is given with its conserved first and last residue. Each record gives: D gene, clone size, V gene, J gene, CDR3 protein, CDR3 DNA. D genes are given only for firm matches. The size entry is marked missing in some rows and otherwise reads once, few, many or a size class.

TRBD2	.	TRBV11-2	TRBJ2-1	CASSYSGTGGYNEQFF	TGTGCCAGCAGCTACTCCGGGACGGGGGGCTACAATGAGCAGTTCTTC
.	.	TRBV4-1	TRBJ2-1	CASSDRESSYNEQFF	TGCGCCAGCAGCGATAGGGAGAGCTCCTACAATGAGCAGTTCTTC
.	few	TRBV14	TRBJ2-1	CASSQDTRQYNEQFF	TGTGCCAGCAGCCAAGATACGCGACAGTACAATGAGCAGTTCTTC
TRBD2	.	TRBV6-5	TRBJ2-5	CASSYGASGPETQYF	TGTGCCAGCAGTTACGGGGCTAGCGGGCCGGAGACCCAGTACTTC
.	few	TRBV19	TRBJ2-5	CASSIDQEETQYF	TGTGCCAGTAGTATAGATCAGGAGGAGACCCAGTACTTC
.	.	TRBV7-2	TRBJ2-2	CASSLALRYTNTGELFF	TGTGCCAGCAGCTTAGCGCTACGTTATACGAACACCGGGGAGCTGTTTTTT
.	few	TRBV5-4	TRBJ2-5	CASSSTRGIGETQYF	TGTGCCAGCAGCTCGACCCGGGGAATCGGAGAGACCCAGTACTTC
TRBD2	.	TRBV29-1	TRBJ2-7	CSVAGGAQISYEQYF	TGCAGCGTTGCCGGGGGGGCCCAAATCTCCTACGAGCAGTACTTC
TRBD1	few	TRBV5-6	TRBJ1-2	CASSLAPGQGAGGYTF	TGTGCCAGCAGCTTGGCCCCCGGACAGGGGGCGGGTGGCTACACCTTC
TRBD2	.	TRBV5-6	TRBJ2-1	CASSKTSGGIDEQFF	TGTGCCAGCAGCAAGACTAGCGGGGGAATCGATGAGCAGTTCTTC
TRBD2	.	TRBV29-1	TRBJ2-7	CSVELAGAYEQYF	TGCAGCGTTGAACTAGCGGGGGCCTACGAGCAGTACTTC
.	.	TRBV29-1	TRBJ1-1	CSVLWRGTEAFF	TGCAGCGTTCTATGGAGGGGCACTGAAGCTTTCTTT
.	.	TRBV5-6	TRBJ2-7	CASSAGAYEQYF	TGTGCCAGCAGCGCGGGGGCTTACGAGCAGTACTTC
.	few	TRBV29-1	TRBJ2-2	CSVANAGELFF	TGCAGCGTTGCGAATGCCGGGGAGCTGTTTTTT
.	.	TRBV29-1	TRBJ1-1	CSVEGGTGEAFF	TGCAGCGTTGAAGGCGGCACAGGGGAAGCTTTCTTT
.	few	TRBV4-3	TRBJ2-5	CASSSTTRIGETQYF	TGCGCCAGCAGCTCTACGACTAGAATTGGCGAGACCCAGTACTTC
TRBD1	.	TRBV5-6	TRBJ2-5	CASHPDRTKETQYF	TGTGCCAGCCATCCGGACAGGACAAAAGAGACCCAGTACTTC
.	.	TRBV19	TRBJ1-2	CASRAQGNYGYTF	TGTGCCAGTAGGGCACAGGGAAACTATGGCTACACCTTC
.	.	TRBV29-1	TRBJ2-7	CSVGLGVLRDEQYF	TGCAGCGTTGGGTTGGGGGTTCTTCGGGACGAGCAGTACTTC
.	.	TRBV30	TRBJ1-1	CAWSVSRGLNTEAFF	TGTGCCTGGAGTGTATCCCGGGGATTGAACACTGAAGCTTTCTTT
.	.	TRBV9	TRBJ2-2	CASSVGSGELFF	TGTGCCAGCAGCGTAGGGAGCGGGGAGCTGTTTTTT
.	.	TRBV7-2	TRBJ1-5	CASSLTQRGDQPQHF	TGTGCCAGCAGCTTAACACAAAGGGGGGATCAGCCCCAGCATTTT
.	.	TRBV7-2	TRBJ2-5	CASSLWYRAQGETQYF	TGTGCCAGCAGCTTATGGTACAGGGCCCAGGGGGAGACCCAGTACTTC
.	.	TRBV7-6	TRBJ1-1	CASSPGGMNTEAFF	TGTGCCAGCAGCCCGGGCGGCATGAACACTGAAGCTTTCTTT
.	.	TRBV9	TRBJ1-2	CASSQDNPANYGYTF	TGTGCCAGCAGCCAGGACAACCCCGCAAACTATGGCTACACCTTC
.	few	TRBV6-6	TRBJ1-5	CASSSGPPNSNQPQHF	TGTGCCAGCAGTTCGGGACCCCCCAATAGCAATCAGCCCCAGCATTTT
TRBD1	.	TRBV13	TRBJ1-1	CASSPYGDRVNTEAFF	TGTGCCAGCAGCCCATACGGGGACAGGGTGAACACTGAAGCTTTCTTT
.	few	TRBV10-2	TRBJ1-1	CASSTDSLIMAFF	TGCGCCAGCAGCACGGACAGTCTCATTATGGCTTTCTTT
.	few	TRBV9	TRBJ1-4	CASSVGGRANEKLFF	TGTGCCAGCAGCGTAGGAGGCAGGGCAAATGAAAAACTGTTTTTT
.	.	TRBV29-1	TRBJ2-1	CSVPPTTSDEQFF	TGCAGCGTACCCCCCACTACATCCGATGAGCAGTTCTTC
.	.	TRBV29-1	TRBJ1-2	CSVDKNYGYTF	TGCAGCGTTGACAAGAACTATGGCTACACCTTC
.	few	TRBV5-4	TRBJ1-1	CASSLGPEAFF	TGTGCCAGCAGCTTGGGGCCTGAAGCTTTCTTT
.	.	TRBV19	TRBJ2-3	CASSTPQLATDTQYF	TGTGCCAGTAGCACTCCTCAGCTAGCTACAGATACGCAGTATTTT
TRBD1	.	TRBV5-6	TRBJ2-7	CASSSQGTGYEQYF	TGTGCCAGCAGCTCGCAAGGGACAGGCTACGAGCAGTACTTC
.	.	TRBV4-3	TRBJ2-3	CASSQATEVENRYF	TGCGCCAGCAGCCAAGCGACGGAGGTTGAGAATAGGTATTTT
TRBD1	few	TRBV28	TRBJ1-5	CASSSYQTGGPQHF	TGTGCCAGCAGTTCCTACCAGACAGGGGGGCCCCAGCATTTT
.	.	TRBV29-1	TRBJ2-1	CSVASPVGLQFF	TGCAGCGTTGCCAGTCCGGTTGGGTTACAGTTCTTC